These 5 T cell receptor beta chains came from one sample sequenced in a study of CD8 T cells in Susac syndrome. RNA amounts of about 0.5 to 1 ug underwent reverse transcription with random hexamers. TCRdb reprocessed the immunoSEQ multiplex PCR reads with MiXCR, giving one entry per CDR3 protein. Among tens of thousands of distinct CDR3 sequences listed, 80% to 95% were seen once. Sequenced sample: CD8+ T cells from PBMCs. Receptors originate from a human donor in good health.

This clonotype has just a few counts. J is TRBJ2-5 and V is TRBV5-1, with D possibly being TRBD1 or TRBD2 (5 bases each). The CDR3 extends over 15 amino acids. The V end lost 6 bases, the J end lost 4 bases, and 19 bases lay between the germline ends. Per the germline V gene, CDR1 is SGHRS and CDR2 is YFSETQ. The CDR3 region is CASTTWGPPSETQYF. The CDR3 DNA is TGCGCCAGCACGACCTGGGGACCTCCGTCAGAGACCCAGTACTTC.

The V and J genes are TRBV23-1 and TRBJ1-2, with 7 bases fitting TRBD1. TRBV23-1 is annotated as an ORF whose role is uncertain. This CDR3 has 14 amino acids. Unmatched junction bases numbered 6, after V lost 4 bases and J lost 4 bases. CDR3 amino acids: CASSRNRGFYGYTF. The CDR3 DNA is TGCGCCAGCAGTCGGAACAGGGGTTTCTATGGCTACACCTTC.

The chain has TRBV13 and TRBJ2-5; 8 positions agree with TRBD2. The CDR3 sequence is 14 residues long. Germline lookup yields CDR1 PRHDT and CDR2 FYEKMQ (reference sequence). The ends lost 8 bases at V and 4 bases at J; junction bases unmatched: 9. In nucleotides, the CDR3 is TGTGCCAGCGGCCGGGGGGGGACGGCAGAGACCCAGTACTTC. This codes for CASGRGGTAETQYF.

This chain joins TRBV6-2 or TRBV6-3 and TRBJ2-7; D possibly corresponds to TRBD1 (6 bases). Per the germline V gene, CDR1 is MNHEY and CDR2 is SVGEGT. CDR3 length: 18 amino acids. The V and J ends lost 2 bases and 0 bases respectively, with 20 bases between them. CDR3 protein: CASSYAFHREPNSYEQYF. The DNA for the CDR3 is TGTGCCAGCAGTTACGCCTTTCACAGGGAACCGAACTCCTACGAGCAGTACTTC.

This clonotype was found once. The J gene is TRBJ1-1, the V gene TRBV12-5; D is ambiguous. Germline V lookup: CDR1 LGHNT, CDR2 FRNRAP. CDR3 size: 13 residues. V lost 5 bases and J lost 1, with 8 bases in between. The chain's CDR3 is CASGQTRNTEAFF. The CDR3 DNA reads TGTGCTAGTGGTCAGACGCGGAACACTGAAGCTTTCTTT.